This T cell receptor (beta chain) is from a study of shared clonotypes between healthy human individuals. Study-level information: A couple of female and a few male donors aged 18 to 49 were enrolled. Study findings and constraints: Clonotype sharing across donors was expected to vary with sequencing depth.

A word on this clone: What it recognizes is unknown.

Profiling relied on immunoSEQ multiplex PCR, and the TCRdb table lists in-frame clones only, not all of them. This repertoire shows around 610,000 clones, around 96% found once; its top ten account for roughly 0.1%. Naive CD8 isolation took CD45RO-negative cells positively selected for CCR7 and excluded terminally differentiated effector memory CD45RA+ cells. This receptor was taken from a young woman in good health. Sequenced input: naive CD8+ T cells sorted from blood.

CDR3 region: CASSQDPAVAKNIQYF. Written as DNA, the CDR3 is TGCGCCAGCAGCCAAGATCCCGCGGTAGCCAAAAACATTCAGTACTTC. V is TRBV4-1 and J is TRBJ2-4; D not certain. Germline lookup yields CDR1 MGHRA and CDR2 YSYEKL. CDR3 length: 16 residues. The V end lost 0 bases, the J end lost 0 bases, and 9 bases lay between the germline ends.